Listed below are T cell receptor beta chains from one sample, sequenced in a study of blood T cell repertoires in COVID-19. Produced via immunoSEQ multiplex PCR; TCRdb's table is partial and in-frame only. The table lists 150,000 to 170,000 clones, about 83% of them singletons. Sequenced material: peripheral blood. These TCRs come from a woman between 55 and 75 years old with COVID-19, enrolled during active disease. The CDR3 runs from the conserved cysteine through the conserved F or W. The D gene is left open where the match is weak. The size of a clone is reported for some rows only, either as once, few or many, or as a class for expanded clones.

D: -; size: -; V: TRBV6-5; J: TRBJ1-1; DNA: TGTGCCACCCCCGGAGTTCCTTTCAACACTGAAGCTTTCTTT; CDR3: CATPGVPFNTEAFF
D: TRBD1; size: -; V: TRBV14; J: TRBJ1-4; DNA: TGTGCCAGCAGCCCTAGGACAGGGCGGCCGGGTGAAAAACTGTTTTTT; CDR3: CASSPRTGRPGEKLFF
D: TRBD2; size: once; V: TRBV5-5; J: TRBJ2-2; DNA: TGTGCCAGCAGCTTGCAGAGGGGTAGCGGGACCGGGGAGCTGTTTTTT; CDR3: CASSLQRGSGTGELFF
D: -; size: -; V: TRBV5-1; J: TRBJ1-4; DNA: TGCGCCAGCAGCCTATCCGTCGTTACTAATGAAAAACTGTTTTTT; CDR3: CASSLSVVTNEKLFF
D: -; size: -; V: TRBV5-1; J: TRBJ1-1; DNA: TGCGCCAGCAGCCGCTTGGGGGCTAACACTGAAGCTTTCTTT; CDR3: CASSRLGANTEAFF
D: TRBD2; size: -; V: TRBV6-5; J: TRBJ2-7; DNA: TGTGCCAGCAGACCACTAGCGGGAGTTTCCTACGAGCAGTATTTC; CDR3: CASRPLAGVSYEQYF
D: -; size: once; V: TRBV7-9; J: TRBJ1-5; DNA: TGTGCCAGCAGCTTAGGGGTCAGTCCATTAGGGGGACAGCCCCAGCATTTT; CDR3: CASSLGVSPLGGQPQHF
D: -; size: -; V: TRBV20-1; J: TRBJ2-5; DNA: TGCAGTGCTATCCTAACGGGGACCCAGTACTTC; CDR3: CSAILTGTQYF
D: -; size: -; V: TRBV9; J: TRBJ2-1; DNA: TGTGCCAGCAGCGTAGTGTGGAGGGGAGATGAGCAGTTCTTC; CDR3: CASSVVWRGDEQFF
D: -; size: -; V: TRBV5-1; J: TRBJ1-2; DNA: TGCGCCAGCAGCTTGGAGGGAGGGGAGAACTATGGCTACACCTTC; CDR3: CASSLEGGENYGYTF
D: TRBD1; size: -; V: TRBV19; J: TRBJ1-5; DNA: TGTGCCAGTAGTATAAACAGGGGAGGCAGCAATCAGCCCCAGCATTTT; CDR3: CASSINRGGSNQPQHF
D: -; size: -; V: TRBV19; J: TRBJ1-2; DNA: TGTGCCAGTAGTACAGTATATGGTGGCTACACCTTC; CDR3: CASSTVYGGYTF